The T cell receptor (beta chain) described here comes from a study of CD8+CD57+ T cells in acquired aplastic anemia. Study background: The DNA of sorted CD4+ and CD8+ cells averaged 3.2 ug.

As concerns this clonotype: One end of the junction varies from germline; a read error may be responsible.

Germline V gene lookup returns CDR1 ENHRY and CDR2 SYGVKD. This CDR3 has 14 amino acids. Genomic DNA, the template, was used for profiling of the TCR beta VDJ and CDR3. TCRdb independently ran MiXCR on the reads; one entry per CDR3 protein. This table has 180,000 or so distinct CDR3 sequences, about half appearing once. All patients picked for sequencing had shown, by flow cytometry, an expansion of CD8+CD57+ cells. Patients uniformly had severe acquired aplastic anemia. The blood sampling took place in patients who had so far received no therapy. The source material was sorted CD4+, CD8+, or CD8+CD57+ T cells (not recorded which) from PBMCs. This TCR derives from a human donor with aplastic anemia. This chain connects TRBV10-3 to TRBJ1-3; tentative D call: TRBD1 (6 bases). The CDR3 spells CAIRRGIEERTMYF. The CDR3 region has the DNA TGTGCCATCCGGAGGGGGATCGAGGAGCGCACCATGTATTTT.